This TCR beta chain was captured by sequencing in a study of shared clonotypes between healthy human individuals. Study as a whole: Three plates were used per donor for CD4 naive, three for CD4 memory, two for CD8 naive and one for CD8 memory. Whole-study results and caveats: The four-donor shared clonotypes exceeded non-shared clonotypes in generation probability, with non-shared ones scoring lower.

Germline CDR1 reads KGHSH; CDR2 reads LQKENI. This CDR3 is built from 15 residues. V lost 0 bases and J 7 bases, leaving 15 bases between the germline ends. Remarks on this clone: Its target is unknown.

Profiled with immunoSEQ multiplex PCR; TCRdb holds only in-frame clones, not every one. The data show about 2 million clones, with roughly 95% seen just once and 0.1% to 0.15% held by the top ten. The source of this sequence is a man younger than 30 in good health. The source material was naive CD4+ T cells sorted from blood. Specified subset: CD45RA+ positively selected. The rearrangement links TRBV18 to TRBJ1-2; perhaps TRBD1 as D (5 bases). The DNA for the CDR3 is TGTGCCAGCTCACCACCGATCCCGGGGGAGGGTGGCTACACCTTC. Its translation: CASSPPIPGEGGYTF.